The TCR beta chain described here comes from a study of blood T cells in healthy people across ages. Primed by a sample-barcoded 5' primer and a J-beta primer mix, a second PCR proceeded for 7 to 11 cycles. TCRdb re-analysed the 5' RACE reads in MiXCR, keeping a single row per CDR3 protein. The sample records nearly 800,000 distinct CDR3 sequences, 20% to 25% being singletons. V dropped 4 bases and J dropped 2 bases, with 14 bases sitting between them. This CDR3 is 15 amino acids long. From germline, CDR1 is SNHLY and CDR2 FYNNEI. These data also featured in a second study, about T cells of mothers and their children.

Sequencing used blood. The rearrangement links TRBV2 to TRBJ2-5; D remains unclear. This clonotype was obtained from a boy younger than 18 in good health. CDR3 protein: CASSGRWTLQETQYF. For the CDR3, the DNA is TGTGCCAGCAGTGGCCGCTGGACCCTACAAGAGACCCAGTACTTC.